The 28 T cell receptor beta chains below come from one sample, sequenced in a study of blood T cell repertoires in COVID-19. Profiling relied on immunoSEQ multiplex PCR, and the TCRdb table lists in-frame clones only, not all of them. In the table there are about 95,000 clones, around 86% of which are singletons. The sample taken for sequencing was peripheral blood. Receptors originate from a woman in her 70s with acute or convalescent COVID-19.

The chain carries TRBV12-3 or TRBV12-4 and TRBJ1-5; D remains ambiguous. Trimming shortened V by 6 bases and J by 2 bases, and 8 bases separated the two germline ends. The CDR3 is 13 residues long. In nucleotides, the CDR3 is TGTGCCAGCAGCCCGGTGGGCAATCAGCCCCAGCATTTT. It translates to CASSPVGNQPQHF.

The rearrangement uses TRBV6-5 and TRBJ2-1; TRBD2 is a possible D gene (6 bases). CDR1 MNHEY and CDR2 SVGAGI come from the germline V gene. The CDR3 runs 13 residues. Trimming stripped 7 bases from V and 0 bases from J, with 7 bases between. CDR3 protein: CASMGGSYNEQFF. The CDR3 bases are TGTGCCAGCATGGGGGGCTCCTACAATGAGCAGTTCTTC.

The V gene is TRBV29-1, the J gene TRBJ2-4, with 7 bases fitting TRBD2. After removal of 6 bases from V and 6 bases from J, the junction contained 8 bases not matched to a gene. Germline CDR1 and CDR2: SQVTM and ANQGSEA. The CDR3 contains 13 residues. The CDR3 DNA follows: TGCAGCGTGGAGCGGGATCTTGGAAACATTCAGTACTTC. Its translation is CSVERDLGNIQYF.

The genes are TRBV5-1 and TRBJ1-4, with TRBD1 matching over 7 bases. With 2 bases clipped from V and 5 bases from J, the junction kept 6 bases outside the gene matches. Germline CDR1 SGHRS, CDR2 YFSETQ. The CDR3 length is 15 residues. CDR3 in amino acids: CASSFGTVLNEKLFF. The CDR3 DNA follows: TGCGCCAGCAGCTTCGGGACAGTTCTGAATGAAAAACTGTTTTTT.

The rearrangement joins TRBV24-1 to TRBJ2-1; D is ambiguous. The V gene's germline CDR1 is KGHDR and CDR2 SFDVKD. This CDR3 contains 13 residues. The V gene lost 7 bases and the J gene lost 4 bases, with 10 bases spanning the gap. CDR3 nucleotides: TGTGCCACCAGCCATCCCCCATACAATGAGCAGTTCTTC. Its protein is CATSHPPYNEQFF.

The rearrangement joins TRBV5-8 to TRBJ1-1, with TRBD1 matching over 10 bases. Germline V gene sequence: CDR1 SGHTS, CDR2 YDEGEE. Trimming took 2 bases from V and 4 from J; bases not matched to a gene: 5. This CDR3 region has 15 residues. CDR3 in DNA: TGTGCCAGCAGCTTCCGGGGACAGGGGAGCACTGAAGCTTTCTTT. It codes for CASSFRGQGSTEAFF.

The chain links TRBV29-1 to TRBJ2-1; D is undetermined. V was trimmed by 6 bases and J by 6 bases, leaving 9 bases between them. The CDR3 totals 11 residues. The germline V gene encodes CDR1 SQVTM and CDR2 ANQGSEA. The CDR3 region has the DNA TGCAGCGTAAAACGGGTCAATGAGCAGTTCTTC. Its protein is CSVKRVNEQFF.

This rearrangement joins TRBV28 to TRBJ1-5; D is undetermined. Trimming left V 2 bases short and J 9 bases short, with 17 bases between. CDR1 MDHEN and CDR2 SYDVKM come from the germline V gene. The CDR3 sequence is 15 residues long. CDR3 protein: CASSLLADREGPQHF. CDR3 DNA: TGTGCCAGCAGTTTACTGGCGGATAGAGAGGGGCCCCAGCATTTT.

The chain recombines TRBV28 with TRBJ2-1; no definite D call. Germline-derived CDR1 and CDR2 are MDHEN and SYDVKM. V was cut by 5 bases and J by 9 bases, with 11 bases left in between. CDR3 size: 12 residues. The CDR3, as DNA: TGTGCCAGCAGTGGCCCAATCCGTGAGCAGTTCTTC. Protein product: CASSGPIREQFF.

The V call is TRBV6-5, the J call TRBJ2-2, with unresolved D. The germline V and J ends were trimmed by 8 bases and 2 bases, with 9 bases remaining between them. CDR3 length: 13 residues. CDR1 is MNHEY, CDR2 SVGAGI, per germline. This CDR3 reads CASAAVNTGELFF. CDR3 nucleotides: TGTGCCAGCGCTGCAGTAAACACCGGGGAGCTGTTTTTT.

The genes are TRBV5-6 and TRBJ1-1; 12 positions match TRBD1. Losses at the gene ends were 4 bases for V and 8 bases for J; bases not matched to a gene: 12. The germline V gene encodes CDR1 SGHDT and CDR2 YYEEEE. The CDR3 extends over 16 amino acids. The CDR3 spells CASSLTGTGGTFEAFF. The CDR3 coding sequence is TGTGCCAGCAGCCTCACCGGGACAGGGGGCACCTTCGAAGCTTTCTTT.

This clone was seen only once. The chain combines TRBV3-1 (or the pseudogene TRBV3-2) with TRBJ2-7, with TRBD1 matching over 8 bases. In germline, CDR1 is LGHDT, CDR2 YNNKEL (reference sequence). The CDR3 is 16 residues long. V shed 4 bases and J 2 bases; nucleotides not matched to a gene: 10. The CDR3 spells CASSLWTGTRTYEQYF. In nucleotides, the CDR3 is TGTGCCAGCAGCCTATGGACAGGGACGAGGACCTACGAGCAGTACTTC.

This chain uses TRBV6-5 with TRBJ1-2; the D gene is possibly TRBD1 (5 bases). The CDR3 is 16 residues long. V dropped 2 bases and J dropped 4 bases, with 17 bases sitting between them. Germline V gene data show CDR1 as MNHEY and CDR2 as SVGAGI. The CDR3 DNA sequence: TGTGCCAGCAGTTACGGTCCAGGGATCTCCCTCTATGGCTACACCTTC. Its protein is CASSYGPGISLYGYTF.

Turning to this clone: Other DNA sequences in the sample encode the same CDR3. The chain couples TRBV18 to TRBJ1-1; D not certain. Trimming took 3 bases from V and 1 from J, leaving 6 bases between them. This CDR3 has 13 amino acids. The germline gives CDR1 KGHSH, CDR2 LQKENI. The CDR3 bases are TGTGCCAGCTCACCTTCGGGGAACACTGAAGCTTTCTTT. This sequence encodes CASSPSGNTEAFF.

This clone appeared a single time. The chain combines TRBV6-5 with TRBJ2-7, with a possible D match to TRBD2 (7 bases). The germline CDR1 and CDR2 sequences are MNHEY and SVGAGI. V lost 7 bases and J 3 bases, leaving 16 bases between the germline ends. The CDR3 totals 14 residues. CDR3 nucleotides: TGTGCCAGCAAAAAGGAAGCGGGACACTACGAGCAGTACTTC. Translated, it gives CASKKEAGHYEQYF.

This clone has a single count. This sequence joins TRBV6-2 or TRBV6-3 and TRBJ2-4; maybe TRBD2 (5 bases). In germline, CDR1 is MNHEY, CDR2 SVGEGT. Trimming removed 1 base at V and 9 bases at J, with 10 bases between. There are 13 residues in the CDR3. CDR3 coding DNA: TGTGCCAGCAGTTACTTTCTGGAGGCCATTCAGTACTTC. This encodes CASSYFLEAIQYF.

V gene TRBV28 combines with J gene TRBJ2-1; TRBD2 matches 16 bases. CDR1 and CDR2 (germline): MDHEN, SYDVKM. V shed 4 bases, J shed 4 bases, and the junction held 4 bases outside the gene matches. This CDR3 spans 17 amino acids. The CDR3, as DNA: TGTGCCAGCAGTTCCGGGACTAGCGGGAGGGGGTACAATGAGCAGTTCTTC. Translation gives CASSSGTSGRGYNEQFF.

V gene TRBV7-8 combines with J gene TRBJ2-3; TRBD2 matches at 8 bases. Germline loops: CDR1 SGHVS, CDR2 FQNEAQ. V was pared by 2 bases and J by 6 bases, with 19 bases of the junction left unmatched. CDR3 length: 19 amino acids. The CDR3 nucleotides are TGTGCCAGCAGCTTATCTAGGGGGGAGCGGGGGCCCTCTCGGGATACGCAGTATTTT. Translated: CASSLSRGERGPSRDTQYF.

The chain employs TRBV7-2 and TRBJ2-4, with TRBD1 as a possible D gene (6 bases). The CDR3 is 12 amino acids. Germline loops: CDR1 SGHTA, CDR2 FQGNSA. V lost 2 bases, J lost 11 bases, and 10 bases lay in between. CDR3 sequence: CASSLFGTLQYF. The CDR3 nucleotides read TGTGCCAGCAGCTTATTTGGGACACTTCAGTACTTC.

This rearrangement joins TRBV5-6 to TRBJ2-7; 8 nucleotides line up with TRBD2. With V trimmed by 0 bases and J by 6 bases, 11 bases remained unmatched. Looked up from germline, CDR1 is SGHDT and CDR2 is YYEEEE. The CDR3 consists of 16 residues. CDR3 coding DNA: TGTGCCAGCAGCTTGGGTTCGGCGGGAGGAGCTCTCGAGCAGTACTTC. It codes for CASSLGSAGGALEQYF.

The rearrangement joins TRBV12-3 or TRBV12-4 to TRBJ2-7; D is uncertain. CDR3 length equals 11 residues. Trimming removed 3 bases from V and 4 bases from J, with 4 bases in between. The CDR3 DNA follows: TGTGCCAGCAGTTTCAGTTACGAGCAGTACTTC. Translating gives CASSFSYEQYF.

The rearrangement joins TRBV4-1 to TRBJ2-1, with 12 nucleotides matching TRBD2. CDR1 and CDR2 (germline): MGHRA, YSYEKL. The V gene end was trimmed by 0 bases and the J gene end by 0 bases; junction bases not matched to a gene: 6. This CDR3 contains 19 residues. The CDR3 nucleotides read TGCGCCAGCAGCCAAGAACTAGCGGGGGGCATTGTCTCCTACAATGAGCAGTTCTTC. Its translation: CASSQELAGGIVSYNEQFF.

The V gene is TRBV18, the J gene TRBJ2-3; 10 nucleotides match TRBD1. The germline V gene encodes CDR1 KGHSH and CDR2 LQKENI. The ends lost 2 bases at V and 1 base at J; junction bases unmatched: 6. CDR3 length: 17 residues. The CDR3 region is CASSPTAGTGGTDTQYF. As DNA, the CDR3 is TGTGCCAGCTCACCAACTGCCGGGACAGGGGGCACAGATACGCAGTATTTT.

The V call is TRBV19, the J call TRBJ1-1, with 7 bases identical to TRBD1. CDR1 is LNHDA and CDR2 is SQIVND in the germline V gene (reference sequence). Trimming removed 4 bases from V and 0 bases from J; junction bases left unmatched: 5. The CDR3 runs 15 residues. The CDR3 protein is CASSSQGGMNTEAFF. The CDR3 DNA reads as TGTGCCAGTAGTAGTCAGGGGGGCATGAACACTGAAGCTTTCTTT.

The rearrangement links TRBV7-9 to TRBJ2-3; weak D call: TRBD2 (6 bases). The germline CDR1 and CDR2 sequences are SEHNR and FQNEAQ (reference sequence). This CDR3 is 15 amino acids long. Trimming pared 4 bases from V and 1 base from J, leaving 12 bases between. The CDR3 loop is CASSYGPGGTDTQYF. In nucleotides, the CDR3 is TGTGCCAGCAGCTACGGCCCGGGGGGCACAGATACGCAGTATTTT.

The chain recombines TRBV5-1 with TRBJ2-7, with D perhaps TRBD1 (7 bases). This CDR3 is built from 17 residues. The germline CDR1 and CDR2 sequences are SGHRS and YFSETQ. Trimming left V 0 bases short and J 1 base short, with 17 bases between. CDR3 DNA sequence: TGCGCCAGCAGCTTGGGCTGGACAGCAGGGGGGTCCTACGAGCAGTACTTC. Translation: CASSLGWTAGGSYEQYF.

The chain has TRBV9 and TRBJ1-2; tentative D call: TRBD1 (5 bases). Germline V lookup: CDR1 SGDLS, CDR2 YYNGEE. The CDR3 is 15 residues long. V dropped 3 bases and J dropped 7 bases, with 19 bases sitting between them. Here the CDR3 reads CASSANTQGIPGYTF. CDR3 in DNA: TGTGCCAGCAGCGCCAATACGCAGGGTATCCCTGGCTACACCTTC.

The chain recombines TRBV5-5 with TRBJ2-5, with 7 nucleotides matching TRBD2. J lost 2 bases, V lost 0 bases, and 4 bases had no gene match. The CDR3 runs to 15 residues. Germline V CDR1 and CDR2: SGHKS, YYEKEE (reference sequence). CDR3 nucleotide sequence: TGTGCCAGCAGCTTGGTGGGGGGGGTTCAAGAGACCCAGTACTTC. This gives the protein CASSLVGGVQETQYF.